This T cell receptor (beta chain) was profiled in a study of shared clonotypes between healthy human individuals. Study outcomes and limitations: Expectations were that clonotype sharing among donors would be affected by sequencing depth. Relative to memory subsets, naive subsets generally showed larger estimated richness.

With regard to this clone: Its specificity is not known.

Sequenced by immunoSEQ multiplex PCR; TCRdb stores in-frame clones only, minus some. The sample has some 1.4 million clones, around 97% seen once; the top ten hold 1.2%. The sequence was obtained from a man aged 25 to 40 in good health. Sequenced: naive CD4+ T cells sorted from blood. Subset meaning: CD45RA+ positively selected.

The CDR3 here is CASSFFKAGDEQYF. The CDR3 bases are TGCGCCAGCAGCTTTTTTAAGGCGGGAGATGAGCAGTACTTC. The chain is built from TRBV5-1 and TRBJ2-7; 7 nucleotides align to TRBD2. V shed 2 bases and J 7 bases; nucleotides not matched to a gene: 9. The germline CDR1 and CDR2 sequences are SGHRS and YFSETQ. The CDR3 is made up of 14 amino acids. Combining the CDR3 with reference TRBV5-1 and TRBJ2-7 gives the whole variable domain KAGVTQTPRYLIKTRGQQVTLSCSPISGHRSVSWYQQTPGQGLQFLFEYFSETQRNKGNFPGRFSGRQFSNSRSEMNVSTLELGDSALYLCASSFFKAGDEQYFGPGTRLTVT.